This T cell receptor (beta chain) comes out of a study of identifying expanded T cells in peripheral blood. In the case of this clone: Antigen unknown.

The germline gives CDR1 MNHEY, CDR2 SVGAGI. This CDR3 is 16 amino acids long. The V gene lost 0 bases and the J gene lost 5 bases, with 16 bases spanning the gap. Collection occurred without any documented infections or immune events in donors. General study findings and limits: Clone count variance between approximately two-week samples rose with total template count. About 1.2 clones differed between technical replicates, versus approximately 17 and 20 over time.

Sequenced by immunoSEQ multiplex PCR; TCRdb stores in-frame clones only, minus some. This sample has roughly 130,000 clones; 86% occur once, and the top ten carry 7.5% to 8.5%. The rearrangement joins TRBV6-5 to TRBJ1-1; weak D call: TRBD1 (6 bases). The sequencing sample was made of blood. The sequence was collected from a person between 18 and 75 years old in good health. CDR3 nucleotide sequence: TGTGCCAGCAGTTACTCGAATCAGGGGCCTCTTACTGAAGCTTTCTTT. Translating it yields CASSYSNQGPLTEAFF.